The rows below give T cell receptor beta chains drawn from one sample of a study of T cell responses to AZD1222 COVID-19 vaccine. Profiling relied on immunoSEQ multiplex PCR, and the TCRdb table lists in-frame clones only, not all of them. Found here are 150,000 to 200,000 clones, around nine tenths of them singletons; the top ten hold roughly 4%. The sample in question was peripheral blood, obtained 28 days after the second dose of the MenACWY control vaccine. These receptors were collected from an adult who received the MenACWY meningococcal vaccine as a control. CDR3s leave out the opening cysteine and the closing phenylalanine or tryptophan.

V gene,J gene,CDR3 protein
TRBV6-2/TRBV6-3,TRBJ2-7,ASSSGLAGGTYEQY
TRBV5-1,TRBJ1-1,ASSPFLAGRTMNTEAF
TRBV28,TRBJ1-2,ASSLGGHGYT
TRBV19,TRBJ1-5,ASSIDPTGRNQPQH
TRBV7-2,TRBJ1-1,ASSLNGGSVTEAF
TRBV29-1,TRBJ2-3,SVDTGSGLAVRDTQY
TRBV28,TRBJ2-1,ASSTPRGPNEQF
TRBV19,TRBJ2-1,ASKGWSSYNEQF
TRBV6-1,TRBJ1-1,ASSDDRFNREAF
TRBV3-1/TRBV3-2,TRBJ2-1,ASSQLAGVEQF
TRBV28,TRBJ2-1,ASSLGERTRERF
TRBV5-1,TRBJ1-3,ASRVQGGNTIY
TRBV28,TRBJ1-6,ASSLYRQGGYRSPLH
TRBV19,TRBJ1-2,ASSRNPQGDGYT
TRBV7-2,TRBJ2-7,ASSLGALSSYEQY
TRBV12-3/TRBV12-4,TRBJ1-2,ASSFSGDGYT
TRBV6-5,TRBJ1-6,ASRSPGQTSPLH
TRBV6-2/TRBV6-3,TRBJ2-3,ASSPDFPDTQY
TRBV11-3,TRBJ2-1,ASSLTSNNEQF
TRBV2,TRBJ1-6,ASNLGTGLISPLH
TRBV28,TRBJ1-4,ASRGAGANEKLF
TRBV19,TRBJ1-1,ASSRGSRNTEAF
TRBV15,TRBJ1-1,ATSRGGGVNTEAF
TRBV9,TRBJ1-2,ASSVVETGGGYT
TRBV5-4,TRBJ1-1,ASSLEKGLNTEAF
TRBV28,TRBJ2-2,ASRTIVAASGAGELF
TRBV6-2/TRBV6-3,TRBJ2-1,ASSYLTEQF
TRBV7-9,TRBJ1-2,ASSSGDTGDYGYT
TRBV14,TRBJ1-2,ASSQDLAGNGYT
TRBV7-3,TRBJ1-6,ASSLGLEGSPLH
TRBV12-3/TRBV12-4,TRBJ2-3,ASSLSDTQY
TRBV12-2,TRBJ2-7,ASRIPGTPKYEQY
TRBV5-1,TRBJ2-3,ASSFAPSTDTQY
TRBV9,TRBJ1-1,ASSAADRPFMNTEAF
TRBV21-1,TRBJ1-2,ASSNPQPQLINYGYT
TRBV7-2,TRBJ1-2,ASSLAGSGGYT
TRBV3-1/TRBV3-2,TRBJ2-2,ASSHEGMKGELF
TRBV30,TRBJ2-2,AWSAISIRGTGELF
TRBV3-1/TRBV3-2,TRBJ1-6,ASRGRDRGYSPLH
TRBV3-1/TRBV3-2,TRBJ1-3,ASSQVHTRSGNTIY
TRBV19,TRBJ1-1,ASSSTGHTEAF
TRBV27,TRBJ2-3,ASSEDGPTDTQY
TRBV9,TRBJ2-1,ASSSRDYNEQF
TRBV28,TRBJ2-7,ASSFAAGTLYEQY
TRBV18,TRBJ2-2,ASSPPDYRGLTGELF
TRBV5-1,TRBJ1-2,ASSPTGNNYGYT
TRBV18,TRBJ1-3,ASSRGSGRLSSGNTIY
TRBV12-5,TRBJ2-7,ASTGGLYEQY
TRBV19,TRBJ2-1,ASSSPGLNYNEQF
TRBV21-1,TRBJ1-6,ASPDLWRSPLH
TRBV3-1/TRBV3-2,TRBJ1-2,ASSQVPEGGYT
TRBV4-3,TRBJ2-2,ASSPGTSNTGELF